The T cell receptor beta chain under discussion was sequenced for a study of shared clonotypes between healthy human individuals. This clone was seen once. Genomic DNA (from each subset) was split evenly across several immunoSEQ plates. Some clones are missing from TCRdb's copy, which holds only in-frame ones; the method was immunoSEQ multiplex PCR. This sample has about 180,000 clones; about 93% occur once, and the top ten carry more than 0.06%. The CDR3 is 15 amino acids. Germline V gene lookup returns CDR1 SGHRS and CDR2 YFSETQ. V lost 4 bases to trimming and J lost 1 base, with 9 bases between them.

The V and J genes are TRBV5-1 and TRBJ2-6, with D possibly TRBD1 on 5 matching bases. Specimen: naive CD4+ T cells sorted from blood. Stated subset: CD45RA+ positively selected. The source of this sequence is a woman under 40 in good health. DNA for the CDR3: TGCGCCAGCAGCCTACAGGCTTCTGGGGCCAACGTCCTGACTTTC. Amino acid sequence: CASSLQASGANVLTF.